This is a list of T cell receptor beta chains from one sample in a study of control samples from healthy donors and cancer patients. TCRdb's copy holds only in-frame clones and misses some; the assay was immunoSEQ multiplex PCR. Among some 70,000 clones listed, approximately 83% were seen once. The sample was blood. The source of these receptors is a man in his sixties in good health. CDR3s include the opening cysteine and the closing phenylalanine or tryptophan. The order of the fields is V gene, D gene, J gene, clone size, CDR3 protein, CDR3 DNA. The D gene is left open where the match is weak. Clone size is stated in some rows and not others, as once, few, many or a class when expanded.

TRBV9,TRBD2,TRBJ2-4,.,CASSVGPTSGENIQYF,TGTGCCAGCAGCGTAGGTCCGACTAGCGGGGAAAACATTCAGTACTTC
TRBV11-2,TRBD2,TRBJ2-7,once,CASSPGTNEQYF,TGTGCCAGCAGCCCTGGGACTAACGAGCAGTACTTC
TRBV9,.,TRBJ2-5,.,CASSEWPQETQYF,TGTGCCAGCAGCGAGTGGCCCCAGGAGACCCAGTACTTC
TRBV6-6,TRBD1,TRBJ2-7,.,CASRPDDRVAYEQYF,TGTGCCAGCAGGCCTGATGACAGGGTTGCCTACGAGCAGTACTTC
TRBV27,.,TRBJ1-5,.,CASSTGLKGNQPQHF,TGTGCCAGCAGCACAGGGCTTAAGGGAAATCAGCCCCAGCATTTT
TRBV25-1,.,TRBJ2-1,.,CASSSSQSRNEQFF,TGTGCCAGTTCGTCAAGTCAATCCCGCAATGAGCAGTTCTTC
TRBV19,.,TRBJ2-4,few,CASNPRGGAPENIQYF,TGTGCCAGTAACCCCAGGGGGGGGGCGCCGGAAAACATTCAGTACTTC
TRBV27,TRBD2,TRBJ2-7,.,CASSSFLGLAGAYEQYF,TGTGCCAGCAGTTCCTTCCTGGGACTAGCGGGAGCGTACGAGCAGTACTTC
TRBV14,.,TRBJ1-5,.,CASSQRGNNQPQHF,TGTGCCAGCAGCCAAAGGGGTAACAATCAGCCCCAGCATTTT
TRBV5-8,.,TRBJ2-7,.,CASSLDSFQGGYEQYF,TGTGCCAGCAGCTTGGACAGCTTCCAGGGGGGCTACGAGCAGTACTTC